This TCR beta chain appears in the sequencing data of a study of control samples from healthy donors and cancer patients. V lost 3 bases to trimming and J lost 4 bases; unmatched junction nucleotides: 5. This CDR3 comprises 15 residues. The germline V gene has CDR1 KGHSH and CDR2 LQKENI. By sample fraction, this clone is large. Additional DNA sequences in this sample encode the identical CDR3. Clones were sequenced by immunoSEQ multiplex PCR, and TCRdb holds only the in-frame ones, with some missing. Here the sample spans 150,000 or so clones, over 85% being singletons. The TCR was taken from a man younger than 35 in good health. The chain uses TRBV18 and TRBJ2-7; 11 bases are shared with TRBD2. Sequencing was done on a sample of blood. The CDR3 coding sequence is TGTGCCAGCTCACCCGCCGGGACTAGCGGTTACGAGCAGTACTTC. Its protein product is CASSPAGTSGYEQYF.